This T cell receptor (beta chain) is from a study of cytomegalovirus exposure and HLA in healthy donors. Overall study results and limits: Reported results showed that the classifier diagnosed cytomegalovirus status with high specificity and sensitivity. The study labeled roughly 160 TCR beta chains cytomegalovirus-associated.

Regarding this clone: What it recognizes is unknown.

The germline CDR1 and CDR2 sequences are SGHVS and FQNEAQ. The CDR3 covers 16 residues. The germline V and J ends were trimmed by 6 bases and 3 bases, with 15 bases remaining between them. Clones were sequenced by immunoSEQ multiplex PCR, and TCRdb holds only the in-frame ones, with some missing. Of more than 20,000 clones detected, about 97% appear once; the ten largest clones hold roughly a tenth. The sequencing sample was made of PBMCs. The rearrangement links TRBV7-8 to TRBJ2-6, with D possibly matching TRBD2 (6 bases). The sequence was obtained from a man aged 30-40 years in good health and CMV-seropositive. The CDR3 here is CASSLRAGLGANVLTF. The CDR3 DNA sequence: TGTGCCAGCAGTCTTAGGGCGGGGCTTGGGGCCAACGTCCTGACTTTC.